This T cell receptor (beta chain) was identified during a study of cytomegalovirus exposure and HLA in healthy donors. Across the study: Among some 400 genotyped donors, about 85% fell in the Caucasian-associated ancestry cluster. Overall study results and limits: Reports credit the classifier with highly specific, highly sensitive diagnosis of cytomegalovirus status.

PCR amplification relied on 60 Vbeta primers (plus 13 Jbeta primers). The protocol was immunoSEQ multiplex PCR, while the TCRdb copy is restricted to in-frame clones and leaves out a portion. In total, the table holds 63,000 or so clones. V lost 4 bases and J 5 bases, leaving 11 bases between the germline ends. Germline V gene lookup returns CDR1 LNHDA and CDR2 SQIVND (reference sequence). The CDR3 loop spans 13 amino acids. On this clone: What it binds is unknown.

Specimen: PBMCs. The chain combines TRBV19 with TRBJ1-1; TRBD1 is a possible D gene (5 bases). This TCR was recovered from a boy aged 5-17 years in good health and CMV-seronegative. This CDR3 reads CASSKVRGTEAFF. In nucleotides, the CDR3 is TGTGCCAGTAGTAAGGTCCGGGGGACTGAAGCTTTCTTT.